A selection of T cell receptor beta chains follows, all from one sample in a study of beta chain features in type 1 diabetes. Measured with immunoSEQ multiplex PCR; TCRdb has only the in-frame clones, and not every one. The data hold about 150,000 clones, with about 10% observed a single time. The source material was naive CD4+ T cells from blood. The source of these receptors is a man aged 18-30 years in good health. Each CDR3 is given with its conserved first and last residue. D genes are given only for firm matches. Clone size appears in some rows only: once, few, many, or a class for an expanded clone.

clone_size d_call j_call v_call cdr3_length cdr3_aa cdr3_nt
- TRBD1 TRBJ2-7 TRBV5-1 17 CASSSAPTGLLGHEQYF TGCGCCAGCAGCTCAGCCCCGACAGGGCTTCTTGGACACGAGCAGTACTTC
few TRBD2 TRBJ2-3 TRBV7-8 18 CASSLKRLAGGGTDTQYF TGTGCCAGCAGCTTAAAAAGACTAGCGGGGGGTGGCACAGATACGCAGTATTTT
few TRBD1 TRBJ2-6 TRBV30 19 CAWRPGQFGWGSGANVLTF TGTGCCTGGAGGCCGGGACAGTTTGGTTGGGGCTCTGGGGCCAACGTCCTGACTTTC
- TRBD1 TRBJ2-1 TRBV11-3 12 CASQGELNEQFF TGTGCCAGCCAGGGGGAGCTCAATGAGCAGTTCTTC
few - TRBJ2-3 TRBV18 14 CASSPPGGPDTQYF TGTGCCAGCTCACCACCCGGGGGACCAGATACGCAGTATTTT
few TRBD1 TRBJ2-1 TRBV7-2 15 CASSPDRGSYNEQFF TGTGCCAGCAGCCCCGACAGGGGTTCCTACAATGAGCAGTTCTTC
few TRBD1 TRBJ1-4 TRBV7-2 15 CASSLGGQGGEKLFF TGTGCCAGCAGCTTAGGGGGACAGGGAGGGGAAAAACTGTTTTTT
many - TRBJ2-2 TRBV4-3 14 CASSQETGTGELFF TGCGCCAGCAGCCAAGAGACAGGCACCGGGGAGCTGTTTTTT
- - TRBJ2-5 TRBV19 14 CASSPRDKQETQYF TGTGCCAGTAGTCCTAGGGACAAACAAGAGACCCAGTACTTC
few TRBD1 TRBJ1-4 TRBV6-5 15 CASSYTGTGNEKLFF TGTGCCAGCAGTTACACCGGGACAGGGAATGAAAAACTGTTTTTT
few TRBD2 TRBJ2-3 TRBV6-5 15 CASGIKRGVTDTQYF TGTGCCAGCGGAATAAAGCGGGGGGTCACAGATACGCAGTATTTT
- - TRBJ2-7 TRBV7-3 12 CASSPSSYEQYF TGTGCCAGCAGCCCGAGCTCCTACGAGCAGTACTTC
- - TRBJ1-5 TRBV6-1 15 CASSEMGGGNQPQHF TGTGCCAGCAGTGAAATGGGGGGGGGCAATCAGCCCCAGCATTTT
few TRBD1 TRBJ1-2 TRBV5-1 15 CASSLGTGGNYGYTF TGCGCCAGCAGCTTGGGGACAGGGGGCAACTATGGCTACACCTTC
many - TRBJ1-1 TRBV7-9 11 CASTLTSEAFF TGTGCCAGCACCCTGACATCTGAAGCTTTCTTT
- - TRBJ2-5 TRBV27 12 CASSRPGETQYF TGTGCCAGCAGTAGGCCGGGGGAGACCCAGTACTTC
- TRBD2 TRBJ2-2 TRBV9 16 CASSGTSGGYTGELFF TGTGCCAGCAGCGGAACTAGCGGGGGTTACACCGGGGAGCTGTTTTTT
- - TRBJ2-7 TRBV2 12 CASNGSPYEQYF TGTGCCAGCAATGGGAGTCCCTACGAGCAGTACTTC
- TRBD1 TRBJ2-3 TRBV15 16 CATSRPDRGSTDTQYF TGTGCCACCAGCCGACCCGACAGGGGGAGCACAGATACGCAGTATTTT
- TRBD1 TRBJ1-2 TRBV27 15 CASSLSAQGAYGYTF TGTGCCAGCAGTTTATCGGCCCAGGGGGCTTATGGCTACACCTTC
few - TRBJ2-7 TRBV9 14 CASSNTDWSREQYF TGTGCCAGCAGCAACACTGACTGGAGTAGGGAGCAGTACTTC
few TRBD2 TRBJ2-5 TRBV19 15 CASSVLAGNQETQYF TGTGCCAGTAGTGTACTAGCGGGCAACCAAGAGACCCAGTACTTC
- - TRBJ2-7 TRBV15 17 CATSTDLRGISQGEQYF TGTGCCACCAGCACTGACCTCAGGGGAATCTCCCAAGGCGAGCAGTACTTC
many - TRBJ2-4 TRBV13 15 CASSSQPEAKNIQYF TGTGCCAGCAGCTCCCAACCTGAGGCCAAAAACATTCAGTACTTC